The next 20 T cell receptor beta chains were all read from a single sample in a study of CD8 T cells in Susac syndrome. RNA amounts of about 0.5 to 1 ug underwent reverse transcription with random hexamers. TCRdb reprocessed the immunoSEQ multiplex PCR reads with MiXCR, giving one entry per CDR3 protein. The repertoire includes tens of thousands of distinct CDR3 sequences, approximately 95% of them detected once, and roughly 0.44% sits in the top ten. Material for sequencing was CD8+ T cells from PBMCs. Every receptor here comes from a human donor with Susac syndrome.

The chain carries TRBV27 and TRBJ1-5, with D tentatively TRBD1 (5 bases). Germline CDR1 reads MNHEY; CDR2 reads SMNVEV (reference sequence). CDR3 length: 14 residues. V was trimmed by 6 bases and J by 6 bases, leaving 15 bases between them. The CDR3 DNA reads TGTGCCAGCAGCCCGGCGGGGGACGGTCAGCCCCAGCATTTT. Amino acid sequence: CASSPAGDGQPQHF.

In its sample, this clonotype was seen once. The chain combines TRBV3-1 with TRBJ2-7, with TRBD2 as a possible D gene (5 bases). The germline V and J ends were trimmed by 4 bases and 1 base, with 17 bases remaining between them. The germline V gene encodes CDR1 LGHDT and CDR2 YNNKEL (reference sequence). The CDR3 length is 16 residues. In nucleotides, the CDR3 is TGTGCCAGCAGCCTACGAGATAGCGACCGTTCCTACGAGCAGTACTTC. As protein: CASSLRDSDRSYEQYF.

DNA for the CDR3: TGTGCCAGCAGCAAAACAGGGGAGGTGGCACAAGAGACCCAGTACTTC. Encoded protein: CASSKTGEVAQETQYF. This sequence joins TRBV13 and TRBJ2-5, with D possibly being TRBD1 (7 bases). The ends were cut back, 5 bases at V and 2 bases at J, with 18 bases in the middle. Germline values: CDR1 PRHDT, CDR2 FYEKMQ (reference sequence). This CDR3 contains 16 residues.

This chain connects TRBV3-1 to TRBJ2-7; 7 bases are a match to TRBD1. Per the germline V gene, CDR1 is LGHDT and CDR2 is YNNKEL (reference sequence). This CDR3 has 16 residues. The J segment lost 4 bases and the V segment lost 1 base, leaving 10 bases of the junction unmatched. CDR3 region: CASSQAPGTEAYEQYF. The CDR3 DNA is TGTGCCAGCAGCCAAGCCCCCGGGACAGAGGCGTACGAGCAGTACTTC.

The rearrangement links TRBV12-3 or TRBV12-4 to TRBJ2-1, with D possibly matching TRBD2 (6 bases). V lost 7 bases, J lost 2 bases, and 15 bases lay in between. This CDR3 spans 15 amino acids. Here the CDR3 reads CASNRGEYPYNEQFF. The DNA for the CDR3 is TGTGCCAGCAACCGCGGGGAGTATCCCTACAATGAGCAGTTCTTC.

This chain links TRBV13 with TRBJ2-7; 7 bases line up with TRBD1. Germline loops: CDR1 PRHDT, CDR2 FYEKMQ (reference sequence). The J segment lost 2 bases and the V segment lost 4 bases, leaving 5 bases of the junction unmatched. This CDR3 has 14 amino acids. CDR3: CASSSRDRAYEQYF. CDR3 in DNA: TGTGCCAGCAGCTCCCGGGACAGAGCCTACGAGCAGTACTTC.

Regarding this clonotype: The missing conserved phenylalanine or tryptophan at the end of this CDR3 makes a read error likely. It is unclear where the CDR3 begins or ends on the DNA, so no DNA is shown, and the CDR3 is as TCRdb lists it. The rearrangement joins TRBV9 to TRBJ2-7; the table's D call TRBD1 went unverified against the DNA. The CDR3 totals 10 residues, both ends included. Germline lookup yields CDR1 SGDLS and CDR2 YYNGEE. The CDR3 sequence is CASSSRDREL.

In its sample, this clonotype was seen a few times. The chain recombines TRBV25-1 with TRBJ2-1, with D uncertain. The germline V gene encodes CDR1 MGHDK and CDR2 SYGVNS. V dropped 8 bases and J dropped 6 bases, with 8 bases sitting between them. The CDR3 loop spans 11 amino acids. As DNA, the CDR3 is TGTGCCAGCGCTAGTGGCAATGAGCAGTTCTTC. Amino acid sequence: CASASGNEQFF. The full variable domain, in which reference TRBV25-1 and TRBJ2-1 provide the parts outside the CDR3, is EADIYQTPRYLVIGTGKKITLECSQTMGHDKMYWYQQDPGMELHLIHYSYGVNSTEKGDLSSESTVSRIRTEHFPLTLESARPSHTSQYLCASASGNEQFFGPGTRLTVL.

The DNA for the CDR3 is TGTGCCAGCAGTCCCTTTGAGGGCCCTTACGAGCAGTACTTC. Its translation: CASSPFEGPYEQYF. This sequence joins TRBV6-6 and TRBJ2-7; D might be TRBD2 (5 bases). The germline CDR1 and CDR2 sequences are MNHNY and SVGAGI (reference sequence). The CDR3 is 14 residues long. Trimming cost V 5 bases and J 4 bases, with 15 bases left between them.

The V and J genes are TRBV9 and TRBJ1-3, with unresolved D. The CDR3 is 15 amino acids. Germline V lookup: CDR1 SGDLS, CDR2 YYNGEE. Trimming pared 0 bases from V and 2 bases from J, leaving 9 bases between. This CDR3 is CASSVDEGAGNTIYF. CDR3 DNA: TGTGCCAGCAGCGTAGATGAGGGAGCTGGAAACACCATATATTTT.

V is TRBV24-1 and J is TRBJ2-3; no clear D gene. Germline CDR1 is KGHDR and CDR2 is SFDVKD. V was clipped by 6 bases and J by 6 bases, with 9 bases between them. There are 12 residues in the CDR3. The CDR3 region is CATSYGSDTQYF. The CDR3 DNA follows: TGTGCCACCAGTTATGGGTCTGATACGCAGTATTTT.

The CDR3 region is CASSMGGPSSYNEQFF. The CDR3 DNA reads as TGTGCCAGTAGTATGGGGGGACCGAGCTCCTACAATGAGCAGTTCTTC. This rearrangement joins TRBV19 to TRBJ2-1, with D tentatively TRBD2 (6 bases). Trimming took 3 bases from V and 0 from J, leaving 12 bases between them. CDR3 size: 16 residues. Per germline, CDR1 LNHDA and CDR2 SQIVND (reference sequence). Full variable domain (outside the CDR3, taken from reference TRBV19 and TRBJ2-1): DGGITQSPKYLFRKEGQNVTLSCEQNLNHDAMYWYRQDPGQGLRLIYYSQIVNDFQKGDIAEGYSVSREKKESFPLTVTSAQKNPTAFYLCASSMGGPSSYNEQFFGPGTRLTVL.

V is TRBV12-3 or TRBV12-4 and J is TRBJ2-3; TRBD2 matches at 7 bases. J was trimmed by 3 bases and V by 0 bases; bases with no gene match: 3. The CDR3 is 15 amino acids. The CDR3 coding sequence is TGTGCCAGCAGTTTAGCGGGAGGGCCGACAGATACGCAGTATTTT. This sequence encodes CASSLAGGPTDTQYF.

The rearrangement links TRBV29-1 to TRBJ2-7, with TRBD1 identical over 7 bases. V lost 7 bases to trimming and J lost 3 bases; unmatched junction nucleotides: 21. The CDR3 is made up of 17 amino acids. The germline gives CDR1 SQVTM, CDR2 ANQGSEA. The CDR3 DNA follows: TGCAGCGCTTGGCCGGAAAGACAGGGCAGTTTAGGCTACGAGCAGTACTTC. This sequence encodes CSAWPERQGSLGYEQYF.

The chain links TRBV5-6 to TRBJ1-5; D may be TRBD1 (5 bases). V was shortened by 4 bases and J by 6 bases, with 11 bases between the two germline ends. This CDR3 comprises 13 residues. Germline CDR1 reads SGHDT; CDR2 reads YYEEEE. CDR3 sequence: CASSIQGLQPQHF. In DNA form, the CDR3 reads TGTGCCAGCAGCATTCAGGGACTTCAGCCCCAGCATTTT.

The V call is TRBV7-2, the J call TRBJ2-3; 7 bases are shared with TRBD2. J was trimmed by 2 bases and V by 3 bases; bases with no gene match: 5. Germline CDR1 SGHTA, CDR2 FQGNSA. CDR3 length: 15 residues. The CDR3, as DNA: TGTGCCAGCAGCTTCTTAGCGGGCCTCACAGATACGCAGTATTTT. Its translation: CASSFLAGLTDTQYF.

The rearrangement uses TRBV6-5 and TRBJ1-1; D gene ambiguous. V was shortened by 0 bases and J by 5 bases, with 10 bases between the two germline ends. Germline-derived CDR1 and CDR2 are MNHEY and SVGAGI. The CDR3 loop spans 14 amino acids. CDR3 sequence (DNA): TGTGCCAGCAGTTACTCGATCTGGGGAACTGAAGCTTTCTTT. Translated: CASSYSIWGTEAFF.

The chain joins TRBV29-1 to TRBJ2-1; 8 bases line up with TRBD2. V was pared by 2 bases and J by 0 bases, with 6 bases of the junction left unmatched. The CDR3 contains 16 residues. Germline V lookup: CDR1 SQVTM, CDR2 ANQGSEA. CDR3 sequence: CSVERAGGSSYNEQFF. The CDR3 DNA reads as TGCAGCGTTGAAAGGGCGGGAGGCAGCTCCTACAATGAGCAGTTCTTC.

J is TRBJ2-7 and V is TRBV3-1; the match to TRBD2 covers 15 bases. The germline V gene has CDR1 LGHDT and CDR2 YNNKEL (reference sequence). V lost 4 bases and J lost 3; bases outside the gene matches: 10. CDR3 length: 18 amino acids. The CDR3 sequence: CASSRTGLAGGRSYEQYF. The CDR3 coding sequence is TGTGCCAGCAGCCGTACAGGACTAGCGGGAGGGCGGAGCTACGAGCAGTACTTC.

The genes are TRBV27 and TRBJ2-7, with 7 bases matching TRBD2. The V gene end was trimmed by 8 bases and the J gene end by 5 bases; junction bases not matched to a gene: 15. The CDR3 runs 15 residues. The germline CDR1 and CDR2 sequences are MNHEY and SMNVEV (reference sequence). The CDR3 is CASSHPTSRTDEQYF. As DNA, the CDR3 is TGTGCCAGCTCACACCCGACTAGCCGTACGGACGAGCAGTACTTC.